The rows below give T cell receptor beta chains drawn from one sample of a study of T cells in Graves' hyperthyroidism and ophthalmopathy. MiXCR, run by TCRdb on the multiplex PCR reads, gives a single entry per CDR3 protein. Altogether around 350,000 distinct CDR3 sequences are present, about 18% being singletons, with the ten largest covering about 4%. The sample consisted of blood. These TCRs come from a woman aged 18-30 years with Graves' hyperthyroidism. The CDR3 runs from the conserved cysteine through the conserved F or W. The D gene is left open where the match is weak. Size is stated for part of the rows, as once, few or many counts, or as a class when the clone is expanded.

D gene	J gene	clone size	V gene	CDR3 protein	CDR3 DNA
NA	TRBJ1-5	many	TRBV12-3/TRBV12-4	CASSPGLAGQPQHF	TGTGCCAGCAGCCCTGGACTGGCGGGTCAGCCCCAGCATTTT
NA	TRBJ2-6	NA	TRBV15	CATKVSGANVLTF	TGTGCCACCAAAGTCTCTGGGGCCAACGTCCTGACTTTC
TRBD1	TRBJ2-2	many	TRBV7-9	CASSGQGETGELFF	TGTGCCAGCAGCGGACAGGGGGAGACCGGGGAGCTGTTTTTT
NA	TRBJ2-5	many	TRBV19	CASSIGGGQETQYF	TGTGCCAGTAGTATAGGAGGGGGGCAAGAGACCCAGTACTTC
TRBD1	TRBJ2-2	many	TRBV5-1	CASSLRDSNTGELFF	TGCGCCAGCAGCCTAAGGGACAGCAACACCGGGGAGCTGTTTTTT
NA	TRBJ1-2	many	TRBV5-1	CASSDGLNNYGYTF	TGCGCCAGCAGCGACGGACTGAATAACTATGGCTACACCTTC
NA	TRBJ2-5	NA	TRBV12-3/TRBV12-4	CASSLGSAQETQYF	TGTGCCAGCAGTTTAGGGTCCGCCCAAGAGACCCAGTACTTC
NA	TRBJ2-7	many	TRBV6-5	CASSYEGGTYEQYF	TGTGCCAGCAGTTACGAGGGGGGTACCTACGAGCAGTACTTC
NA	TRBJ2-5	many	TRBV6-1	CASTRRGTQYF	TGTGCCAGTACAAGAAGAGGGACCCAGTACTTC
NA	TRBJ1-1	many	TRBV6-2/TRBV6-3	CASSWAVNTEAFF	TGTGCCAGCAGTTGGGCGGTGAACACTGAGGCTTTCTTT
NA	TRBJ1-2	many	TRBV19	CASSADRANYGYTF	TGTGCCAGTAGTGCGGACAGAGCTAACTATGGCTACACCTTC
TRBD2	TRBJ2-1	NA	TRBV2	CASVILAGGPGEFF	TGTGCCAGCGTCATCCTAGCGGGGGGCCCCGGGGAGTTCTTC
NA	TRBJ2-7	many	TRBV5-6	CASSWRDSSYEQYF	TGTGCCAGCAGCTGGCGTGATTCGAGCTACGAGCAGTACTTC
NA	TRBJ1-1	many	TRBV6-5	CASSFTGYSEAFF	TGTGCCAGCAGCTTTACGGGGTATTCTGAAGCTTTCTTT
NA	TRBJ1-1	many	TRBV2	CASGGGTEAFF	TGTGCCAGCGGGGGGGGGACTGAAGCTTTCTTT
NA	TRBJ1-2	many	TRBV7-8	CASSSYTDYGYTF	TGTGCCAGCAGCTCGTACACGGACTATGGCTACACCTTC
NA	TRBJ1-1	many	TRBV12-3/TRBV12-4	CASRSHRRSTEAFF	TGTGCCAGCAGGTCACACAGGAGAAGCACTGAAGCTTTCTTT
NA	TRBJ1-5	NA	TRBV7-6	CASSVGRGGNQPQHF	TGTGCCAGCAGCGTTGGCAGGGGCGGCAATCAGCCCCAGCATTTT
TRBD2	TRBJ2-7	NA	TRBV4-1	CASSQDPAGGYEQYF	TGCGCCAGCAGCCAAGATCCCGCGGGGGGTTACGAGCAGTACTTC
NA	TRBJ2-5	NA	TRBV9	CASSATGTKPETQYF	TGTGCCAGCAGCGCGACCGGGACCAAGCCGGAGACCCAGTACTTC
NA	TRBJ1-2	many	TRBV6-1	CASSAIPADYGYTF	TGTGCCAGCAGTGCCATCCCCGCGGATTACGGCTACACCTTC
NA	TRBJ2-7	NA	TRBV6-2/TRBV6-3	CASSYQSPSVASGWAYEQYF	TGTGCCAGCAGTTACCAGTCCCCTTCGGTAGCCTCAGGGTGGGCCTACGAGCAGTACTTC
TRBD2	TRBJ2-5	NA	TRBV6-1	CASSVRPGLARKTQYF	TGTGCCAGCAGTGTCCGCCCTGGACTAGCTAGAAAGACCCAGTACTTC
TRBD2	TRBJ2-5	NA	TRBV6-1	CASSKRLAGGGYQETQYF	TGTGCCAGCAGTAAACGACTAGCGGGGGGGGGCTACCAAGAGACCCAGTACTTC
NA	TRBJ2-7	many	TRBV2	CASAGGLQPEEQYF	TGTGCCAGCGCAGGGGGGCTACAACCTGAAGAGCAGTACTTC
NA	TRBJ2-7	few	TRBV18	CASSPRPGRGNEQYF	TGTGCCAGCTCACCACGCCCGGGCAGGGGTAACGAGCAGTACTTC
NA	TRBJ2-7	many	TRBV6-9	CASSYLPRDAYEQYF	TGTGCCAGCAGTTACCTCCCCAGGGACGCCTACGAGCAGTACTTC
NA	TRBJ2-7	NA	TRBV9	CASSRGAEGEQYF	TGTGCCAGCAGCAGGGGAGCCGAGGGGGAGCAGTACTTC
TRBD1	TRBJ2-7	NA	TRBV6-1	CASRTRGQGAYEQYF	TGTGCCAGCAGGACGAGGGGACAGGGGGCCTACGAGCAGTACTTC